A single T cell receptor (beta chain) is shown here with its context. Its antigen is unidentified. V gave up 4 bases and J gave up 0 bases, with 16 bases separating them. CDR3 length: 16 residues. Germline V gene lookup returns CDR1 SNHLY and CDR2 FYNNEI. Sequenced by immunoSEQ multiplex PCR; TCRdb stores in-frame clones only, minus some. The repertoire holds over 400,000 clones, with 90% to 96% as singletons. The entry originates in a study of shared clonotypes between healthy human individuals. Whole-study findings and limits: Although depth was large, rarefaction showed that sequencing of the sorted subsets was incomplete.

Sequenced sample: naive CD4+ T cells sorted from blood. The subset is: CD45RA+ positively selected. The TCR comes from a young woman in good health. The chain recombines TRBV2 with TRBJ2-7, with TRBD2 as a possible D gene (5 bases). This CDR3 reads CASSGPRREYSYEQYF. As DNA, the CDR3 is TGTGCCAGCAGTGGTCCTCGACGGGAATACTCCTACGAGCAGTACTTC.